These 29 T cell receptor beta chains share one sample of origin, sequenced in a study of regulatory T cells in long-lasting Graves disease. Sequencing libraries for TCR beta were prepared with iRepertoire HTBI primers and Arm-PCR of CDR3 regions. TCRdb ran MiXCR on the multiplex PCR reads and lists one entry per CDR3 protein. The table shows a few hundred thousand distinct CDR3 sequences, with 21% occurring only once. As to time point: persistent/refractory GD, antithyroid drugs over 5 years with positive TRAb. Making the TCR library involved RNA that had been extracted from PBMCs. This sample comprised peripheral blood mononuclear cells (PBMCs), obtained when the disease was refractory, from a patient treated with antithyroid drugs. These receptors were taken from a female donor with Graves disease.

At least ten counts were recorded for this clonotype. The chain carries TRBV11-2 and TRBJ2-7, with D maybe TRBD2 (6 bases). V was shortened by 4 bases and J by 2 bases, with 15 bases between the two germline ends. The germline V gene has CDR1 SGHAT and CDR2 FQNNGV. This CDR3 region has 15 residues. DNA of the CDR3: TGTGCCAGCAGCTCCATTACGGGGAGGCCCTACGAGCAGTACTTC. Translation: CASSSITGRPYEQYF.

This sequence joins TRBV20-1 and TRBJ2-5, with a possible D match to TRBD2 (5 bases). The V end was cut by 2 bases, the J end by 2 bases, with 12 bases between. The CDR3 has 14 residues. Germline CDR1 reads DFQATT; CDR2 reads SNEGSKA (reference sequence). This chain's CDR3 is CSARSDYSQETQYF. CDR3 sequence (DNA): TGCAGTGCTAGATCTGACTATTCACAAGAGACCCAGTACTTC.

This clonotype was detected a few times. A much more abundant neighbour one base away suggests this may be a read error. CDR3 nucleotide sequence: TGTGCCAGCAGCTTAGACGCCGGGGAGCTGTTTTTT. This codes for CASSLDAGELFF. This chain joins TRBV7-8 and TRBJ2-2; D is unresolved. Germline assignment: CDR1 SGHVS and CDR2 FQNEAQ. Trimming cost V 1 base and J 6 bases, with 3 bases left between them. This CDR3 is built from 12 residues.

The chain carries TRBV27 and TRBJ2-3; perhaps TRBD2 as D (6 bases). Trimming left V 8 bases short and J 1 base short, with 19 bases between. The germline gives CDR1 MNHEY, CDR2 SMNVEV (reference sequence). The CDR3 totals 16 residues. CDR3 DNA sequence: TGTGCCAGCTCCCCCTATTGGGCTAGCGGCACAGATACGCAGTATTTT. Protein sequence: CASSPYWASGTDTQYF.

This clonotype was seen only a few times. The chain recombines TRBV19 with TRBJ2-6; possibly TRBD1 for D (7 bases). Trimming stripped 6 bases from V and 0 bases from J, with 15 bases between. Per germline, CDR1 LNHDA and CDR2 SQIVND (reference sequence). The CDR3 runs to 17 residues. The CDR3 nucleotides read TGTGCCAGTAGGACAGGGAGGAGTATCTCTGGGGCCAACGTCCTGACTTTC. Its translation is CASRTGRSISGANVLTF.

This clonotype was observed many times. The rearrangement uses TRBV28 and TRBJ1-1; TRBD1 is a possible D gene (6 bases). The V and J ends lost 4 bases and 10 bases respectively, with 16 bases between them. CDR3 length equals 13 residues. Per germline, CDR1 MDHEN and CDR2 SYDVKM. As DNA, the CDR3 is TGTGCCAGCAGTTCGGCGCAACAAGGGGGAGCTTTCTTT. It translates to CASSSAQQGGAFF.

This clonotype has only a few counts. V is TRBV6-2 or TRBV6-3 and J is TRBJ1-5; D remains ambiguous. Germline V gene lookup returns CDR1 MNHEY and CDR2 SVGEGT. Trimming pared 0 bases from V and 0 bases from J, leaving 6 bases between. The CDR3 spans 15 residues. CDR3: CASSYSRYSNQPQHF. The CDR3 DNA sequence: TGTGCCAGCAGTTACTCCAGGTATAGCAATCAGCCCCAGCATTTT.

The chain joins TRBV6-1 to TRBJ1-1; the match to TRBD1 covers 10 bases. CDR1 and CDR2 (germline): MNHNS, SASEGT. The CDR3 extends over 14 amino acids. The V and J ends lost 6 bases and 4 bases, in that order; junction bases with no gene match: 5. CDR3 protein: CASRGQGVGTEAFF. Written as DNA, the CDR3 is TGTGCCAGCAGAGGACAGGGGGTAGGCACTGAAGCTTTCTTT.

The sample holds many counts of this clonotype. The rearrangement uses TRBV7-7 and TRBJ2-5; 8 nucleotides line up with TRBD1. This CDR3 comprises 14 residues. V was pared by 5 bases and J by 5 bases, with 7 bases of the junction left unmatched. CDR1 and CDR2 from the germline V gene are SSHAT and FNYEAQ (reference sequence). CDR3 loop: CASSPQGARETQYF. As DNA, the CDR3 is TGTGCCAGCAGCCCCCAGGGGGCACGGGAGACCCAGTACTTC.

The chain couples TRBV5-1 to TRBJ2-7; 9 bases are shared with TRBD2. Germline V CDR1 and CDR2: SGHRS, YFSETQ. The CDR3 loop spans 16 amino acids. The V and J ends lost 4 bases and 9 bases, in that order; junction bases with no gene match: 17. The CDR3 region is CASSTEPGGRAGGQYF. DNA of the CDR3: TGCGCCAGCAGCACGGAACCTGGCGGGAGGGCAGGCGGGCAGTACTTC.

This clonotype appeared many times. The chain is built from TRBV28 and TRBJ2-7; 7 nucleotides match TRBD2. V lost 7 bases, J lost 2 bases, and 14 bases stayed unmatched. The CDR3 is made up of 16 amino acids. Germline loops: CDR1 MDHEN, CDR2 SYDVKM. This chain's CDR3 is CASTPFSGREAYEQYF. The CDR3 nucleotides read TGTGCCAGCACCCCTTTCTCTGGTCGGGAGGCCTACGAGCAGTACTTC. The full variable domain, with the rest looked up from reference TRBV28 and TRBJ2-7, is DVKVTQSSRYLVKRTGEKVFLECVQDMDHENMFWYRQDPGLGLRLIYFSYDVKMKEKGDIPEGYSVSREKKERFSLILESASTNQTSMYLCASTPFSGREAYEQYFGPGTRLTVT.

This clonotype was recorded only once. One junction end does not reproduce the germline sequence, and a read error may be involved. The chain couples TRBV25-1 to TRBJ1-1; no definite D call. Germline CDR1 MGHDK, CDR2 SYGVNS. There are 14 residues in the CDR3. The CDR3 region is CASSELYGYTKAFF. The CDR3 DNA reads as TGTGCCAGCAGTGAATTATACGGATACACTAAAGCTTTCTTT.

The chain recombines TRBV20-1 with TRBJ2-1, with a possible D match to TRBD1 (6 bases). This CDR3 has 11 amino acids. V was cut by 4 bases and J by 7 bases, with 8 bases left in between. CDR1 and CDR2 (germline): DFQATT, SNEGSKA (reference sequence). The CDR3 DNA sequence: TGCAGTGCTAATCAGGGGAATGAGCAGTTCTTC. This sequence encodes CSANQGNEQFF.

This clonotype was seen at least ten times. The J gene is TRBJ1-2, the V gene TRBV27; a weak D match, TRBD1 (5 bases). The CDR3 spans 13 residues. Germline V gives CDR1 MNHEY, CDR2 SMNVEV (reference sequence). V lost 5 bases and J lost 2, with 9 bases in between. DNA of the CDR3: TGTGCCAGCAGTCGGGAGGGGAACTATGGCTACACCTTC. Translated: CASSREGNYGYTF.

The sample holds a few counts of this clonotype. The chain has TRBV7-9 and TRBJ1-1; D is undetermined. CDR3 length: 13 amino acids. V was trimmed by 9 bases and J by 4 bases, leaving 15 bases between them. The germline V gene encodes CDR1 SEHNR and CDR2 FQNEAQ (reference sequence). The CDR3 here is CASIPPEGTEAFF. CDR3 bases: TGTGCCAGTATCCCGCCGGAGGGCACTGAAGCTTTCTTT.

This CDR3 reads CSVIAGGETQYF. In DNA form, the CDR3 reads TGCAGCGTAATAGCGGGAGGGGAGACCCAGTACTTC. The chain is built from TRBV29-1 and TRBJ2-5; 11 bases align to TRBD2. The CDR3 is made up of 12 amino acids. V was clipped by 6 bases and J by 5 bases; unmatched bases: 2. The germline CDR1 and CDR2 sequences are SQVTM and ANQGSEA.

The CDR3 sequence is CASGLDYTGTGAMNTEAFF. The CDR3 nucleotides read TGTGCTAGTGGTTTGGACTATACCGGGACTGGGGCGATGAACACTGAAGCTTTCTTT. The rearrangement uses TRBV12-5 and TRBJ1-1; D perhaps matches TRBD1 (5 bases). V was shortened by 1 base and J by 0 bases, with 21 bases between the two germline ends. The CDR3 is 19 residues long. The germline gives CDR1 LGHNT, CDR2 FRNRAP.

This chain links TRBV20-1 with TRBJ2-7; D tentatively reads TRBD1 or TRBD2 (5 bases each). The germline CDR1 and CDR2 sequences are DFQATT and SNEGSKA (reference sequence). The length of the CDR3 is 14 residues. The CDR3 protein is CSAGTSTHSYEQYF. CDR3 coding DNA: TGCAGCGCCGGGACCTCTACCCATTCCTACGAGCAGTACTTC.

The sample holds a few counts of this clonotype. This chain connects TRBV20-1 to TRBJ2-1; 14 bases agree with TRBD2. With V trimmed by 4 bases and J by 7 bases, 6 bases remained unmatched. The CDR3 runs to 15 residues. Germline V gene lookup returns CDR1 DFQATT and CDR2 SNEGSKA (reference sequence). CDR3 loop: CSATTGTSGSNEQFF. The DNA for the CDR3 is TGCAGTGCTACCACGGGGACTAGCGGGAGTAATGAGCAGTTCTTC.

CDR3 DNA sequence: TGTGCTAGTGCCCCGAACACCGGGGAGCTGTTTTTT. This gives the protein CASAPNTGELFF. The chain is built from TRBV12-5 and TRBJ2-2; D is ambiguous. Germline V gives CDR1 LGHNT, CDR2 FRNRAP. The CDR3 contains 12 residues. V shed 7 bases and J shed 0 bases, with 3 bases lying between them.

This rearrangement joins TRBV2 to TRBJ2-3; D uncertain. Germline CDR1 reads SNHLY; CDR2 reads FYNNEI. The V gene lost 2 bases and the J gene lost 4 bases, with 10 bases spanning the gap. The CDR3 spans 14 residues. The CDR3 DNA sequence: TGTGCCAGCAGTGAACGGGTTGTCGCAGATACGCAGTATTTT. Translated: CASSERVVADTQYF.

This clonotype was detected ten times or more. The CDR3 spells CASSLGGQTQETQYF. In DNA form, the CDR3 reads TGTGCCAGCAGTTTGGGCGGCCAGACTCAAGAGACCCAGTACTTC. The chain combines TRBV28 with TRBJ2-5; D not certain. CDR3 size: 15 residues. V lost 3 bases and J 2 bases, leaving 13 bases between the germline ends. Germline CDR1 reads MDHEN; CDR2 reads SYDVKM.

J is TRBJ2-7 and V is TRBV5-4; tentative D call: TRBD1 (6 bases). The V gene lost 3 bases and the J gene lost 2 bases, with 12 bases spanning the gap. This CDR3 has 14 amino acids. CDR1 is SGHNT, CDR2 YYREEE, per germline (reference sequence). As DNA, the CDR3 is TGTGCCAGCAGCTCGATGGACAGAACCTACGAGCAGTACTTC. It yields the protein CASSSMDRTYEQYF.

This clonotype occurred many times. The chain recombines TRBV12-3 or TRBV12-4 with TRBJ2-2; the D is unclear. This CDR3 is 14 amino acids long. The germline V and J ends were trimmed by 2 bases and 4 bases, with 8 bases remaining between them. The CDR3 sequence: CASSLKGITGELFF. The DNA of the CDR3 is TGTGCCAGCAGTTTAAAAGGGATCACCGGGGAGCTGTTTTTT.

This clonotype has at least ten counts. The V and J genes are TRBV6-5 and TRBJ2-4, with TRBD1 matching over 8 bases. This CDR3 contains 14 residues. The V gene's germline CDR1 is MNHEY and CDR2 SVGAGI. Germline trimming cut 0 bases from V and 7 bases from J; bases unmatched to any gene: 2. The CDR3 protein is CASSYSRTGNIQYF. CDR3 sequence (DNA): TGTGCCAGCAGTTACTCTAGGACAGGGAACATTCAGTACTTC.

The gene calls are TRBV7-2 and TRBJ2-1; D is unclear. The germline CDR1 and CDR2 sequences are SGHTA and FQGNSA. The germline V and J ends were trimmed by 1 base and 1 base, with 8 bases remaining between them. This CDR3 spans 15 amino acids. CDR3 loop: CASSLGEGSYNEQFF. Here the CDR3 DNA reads TGTGCCAGCAGCTTAGGGGAAGGATCCTACAATGAGCAGTTCTTC. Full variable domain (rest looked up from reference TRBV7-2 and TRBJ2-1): GAGVSQSPSNKVTEKGKDVELRCDPISGHTALYWYRQSLGQGLEFLIYFQGNSAPDKSGLPSDRFSAERTGGSVSTLTIQRTQQEDSAVYLCASSLGEGSYNEQFFGPGTRLTVL.

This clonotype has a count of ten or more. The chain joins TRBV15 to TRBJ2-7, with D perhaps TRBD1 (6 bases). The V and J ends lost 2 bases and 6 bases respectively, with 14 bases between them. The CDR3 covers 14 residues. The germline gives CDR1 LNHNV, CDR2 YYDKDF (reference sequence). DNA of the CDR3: TGTGCCACCAGCAGACAACTGACAGGCTTCGAGCAGTACTTC. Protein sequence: CATSRQLTGFEQYF. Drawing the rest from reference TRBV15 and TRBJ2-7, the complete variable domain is DAMVIQNPRYQVTQFGKPVTLSCSQTLNHNVMYWYQQKSSQAPKLLFHYYDKDFNNEADTPDNFQSRRPNTSFCFLDIRSPGLGDTAMYLCATSRQLTGFEQYFGPGTRLTVT.

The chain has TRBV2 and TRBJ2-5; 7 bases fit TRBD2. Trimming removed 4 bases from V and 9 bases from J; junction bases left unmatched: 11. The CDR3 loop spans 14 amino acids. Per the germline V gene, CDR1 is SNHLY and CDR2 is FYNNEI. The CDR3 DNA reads TGTGCCAGCAGTGGGAGAATACGGGAGGAGGCCCAGTACTTC. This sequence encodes CASSGRIREEAQYF.

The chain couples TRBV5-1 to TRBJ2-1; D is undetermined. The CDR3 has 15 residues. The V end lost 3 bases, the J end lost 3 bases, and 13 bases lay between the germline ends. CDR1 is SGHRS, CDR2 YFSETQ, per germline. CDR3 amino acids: CASSSGSLSYNEQFF. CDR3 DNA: TGCGCCAGCAGCTCCGGTAGTCTCAGCTACAATGAGCAGTTCTTC.